The present T cell receptor (beta chain) was sequenced within a study of regulatory T cells in long-lasting Graves disease. Noted time point: newly diagnosed GD, antithyroid drugs for less than 3 months. RNA extracted from PBMCs served as the sequencing template. TCR beta libraries were built with iRepertoire HTBI primers and Arm-PCR of CDR3 regions. TCRdb re-called the multiplex PCR reads through MiXCR, storing one row per CDR3 protein. Of roughly 420,000 distinct CDR3 sequences detected, about 17% appear once; the ten largest clones hold 20% to 25%. This CDR3 is 13 amino acids long. The V end lost 3 bases, the J end lost 7 bases, and 10 bases lay between the germline ends. Germline CDR1 MNHEY, CDR2 SVGEGT. This sample also belongs to another study, concerning T cells in Graves' hyperthyroidism and ophthalmopathy.

The sequences come from peripheral blood mononuclear cells (PBMCs), collected at new diagnosis, from a patient treated with antithyroid drugs. This TCR was sampled from a woman between 18 and 30 years old with Graves disease. The chain carries TRBV6-2 or TRBV6-3 and TRBJ1-5; D is unresolved. The chain's CDR3 is CASSYGFDQPQHF. The CDR3 DNA follows: TGTGCCAGCAGTTATGGTTTTGACCAGCCCCAGCATTTT.